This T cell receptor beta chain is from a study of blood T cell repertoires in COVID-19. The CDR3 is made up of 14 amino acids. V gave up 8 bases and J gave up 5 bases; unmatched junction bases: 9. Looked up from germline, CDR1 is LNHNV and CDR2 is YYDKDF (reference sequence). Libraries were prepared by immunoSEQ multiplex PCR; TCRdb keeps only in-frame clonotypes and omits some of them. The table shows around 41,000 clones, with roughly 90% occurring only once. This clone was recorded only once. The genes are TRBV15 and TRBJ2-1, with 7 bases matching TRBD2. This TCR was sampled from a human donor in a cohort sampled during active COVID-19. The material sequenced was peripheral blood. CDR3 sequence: CATEKRGPNNEQFF. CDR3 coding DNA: TGTGCCACCGAGAAGCGGGGCCCCAACAATGAGCAGTTCTTC.